These T cell receptor beta chains were read from a single sample in a study of PD-L1 blockade in urothelial cancer. The method was immunoSEQ multiplex PCR; TCRdb's version includes in-frame clones alone and lacks a portion of them. The table shows more than 40,000 clones, with more than 75% occurring only once. The sequencing used PBMCs, collected around atezolizumab (anti-PD-L1) treatment. The receptor set was obtained from a man aged 60 to 69 with urothelial cancer. The CDR3 runs from the conserved cysteine through the conserved F or W. A D gene is named only where the DNA matches it firmly. Clone size is stated in some rows and not others, as once, few, many or a class when expanded.

clone_size: .; j_call: TRBJ1-2; d_call: .; v_call: TRBV28; cdr3_aa: CASSPTAGDYGYTF; cdr3_nt: TGTGCCAGCAGTCCGACCGCAGGCGACTATGGCTACACCTTC
clone_size: once; j_call: TRBJ1-5; d_call: TRBD1; v_call: TRBV4-2; cdr3_aa: CASSQSDRTNQPQHF; cdr3_nt: TGTGCCAGCAGCCAATCGGACAGGACTAATCAGCCCCAGCATTTT
clone_size: once; j_call: TRBJ2-7; d_call: TRBD2; v_call: TRBV27; cdr3_aa: CASSLNGRPHEQYF; cdr3_nt: TGTGCCAGCAGTTTGAACGGGAGGCCCCACGAGCAGTACTTC
clone_size: .; j_call: TRBJ2-1; d_call: TRBD1; v_call: TRBV11-1; cdr3_aa: CASSDRQGTSYNEQFF; cdr3_nt: TGTGCCAGCAGCGACCGACAGGGTACCTCCTACAATGAGCAGTTCTTC
clone_size: .; j_call: TRBJ1-5; d_call: .; v_call: TRBV6-1; cdr3_aa: CASSDSGRGQPQHF; cdr3_nt: TGTGCCAGCAGTGACAGTGGGAGAGGTCAGCCCCAGCATTTT
clone_size: .; j_call: TRBJ1-2; d_call: .; v_call: TRBV6-5; cdr3_aa: CASSAGYGYTF; cdr3_nt: TGTGCCAGCAGTGCAGGGTATGGCTACACCTTC
clone_size: medium-sized; j_call: TRBJ2-1; d_call: TRBD2; v_call: TRBV5-1; cdr3_aa: CASSLEASGRASNEQFF; cdr3_nt: TGCGCCAGCAGCTTGGAAGCTAGCGGGAGGGCCAGTAATGAGCAGTTCTTC
clone_size: .; j_call: TRBJ1-3; d_call: .; v_call: TRBV5-4; cdr3_aa: CASSRESHSGNTIYF; cdr3_nt: TGTGCCAGCAGCCGGGAATCCCACTCTGGAAACACCATATATTTT
clone_size: .; j_call: TRBJ1-2; d_call: .; v_call: TRBV9; cdr3_aa: CASSVELGGQTYYGYTF; cdr3_nt: TGTGCCAGCAGCGTAGAGTTAGGCGGACAGACCTACTATGGCTACACCTTC
clone_size: .; j_call: TRBJ2-1; d_call: TRBD2; v_call: TRBV19; cdr3_aa: CASRLRRGGLDEQFF; cdr3_nt: TGTGCCAGTAGATTACGGCGGGGGGGATTGGATGAGCAGTTCTTC